This TCR beta chain derives from a study of OX40 agonist ivuxolimab in advanced cancers. Study-wide points: The mean number of expanded clones was higher in CD8+ T cells than in CD4+.

TCRdb's copy holds only in-frame clones and misses some; the assay was immunoSEQ multiplex PCR. Counted here are 50,000 to 65,000 clones, around 85% occurring once; the ten biggest clones make up 5.5% to 7%. Blood samples were obtained at baseline, cycle 4 day 1, and cycle 7 day 1. V was clipped by 0 bases and J by 8 bases, with 13 bases between them. CDR3 length: 13 residues. Germline V gives CDR1 GTSNPN, CDR2 SVGIG (reference sequence). About this clone: Its specificity is unknown.

Sequenced here: CD4+ or CD8+ T cells sorted from blood, sampled in a trial of the OX40 agonist ivuxolimab. The source of this sequence is an adult with an advanced solid tumor such as melanoma, head and neck, liver or kidney cancer. The chain combines TRBV30 with TRBJ1-1; D gene unclear. The chain's CDR3 is CAWSVTYGSEAFF. The CDR3 coding sequence is TGTGCCTGGAGTGTTACATACGGATCGGAAGCTTTCTTT.